Sequencing of this T cell receptor (beta chain) was carried out in a study of T cell changes during pregnancy in multiple sclerosis. V lost 5 bases and J lost 4; bases outside the gene matches: 4. The CDR3 is 13 amino acids. CDR1 and CDR2 (germline): SGHRS, YFSETQ. The protocol was immunoSEQ multiplex PCR, while the TCRdb copy is restricted to in-frame clones and leaves out a portion. The sample lists tens of thousands of clones, 85% to 90% occurring once. The chain employs TRBV5-1 and TRBJ1-1; 8 nucleotides line up with TRBD1. This clonotype originated in a female donor in good health, enrolled as a control in a pregnancy study. This specimen was peripheral blood, taken after pregnancy. CDR3 sequence (DNA): TGCGCCAGCAGGACAGGGGAGGTCACTGAAGCTTTCTTT. Its protein product is CASRTGEVTEAFF.